The 8 T cell receptor beta chains listed next were all sequenced from one sample in a study of blood T cell repertoires in COVID-19. Clones were read by immunoSEQ multiplex PCR, and TCRdb kept only the in-frame ones, dropping some. Of roughly 300,000 clones listed, 80% to 90% are singletons. Sample: peripheral blood. Receptors were obtained from a woman in her forties or fifties who had recovered from COVID-19.

The chain couples TRBV12-3 or TRBV12-4 to TRBJ1-2, with a tentative D call TRBD1 (6 bases). Trimming removed 4 bases at V and 9 bases at J, with 12 bases between. The CDR3 is made up of 12 amino acids. The CDR3 loop is CASSSDRLRYTF. Written as DNA, the CDR3 is TGTGCCAGCAGTTCCGACAGGTTGCGCTACACCTTC.

This rearrangement joins TRBV7-2 to TRBJ1-5, with 7 bases matching TRBD1. The V gene end was trimmed by 0 bases and the J gene end by 5 bases; junction bases not matched to a gene: 4. Germline assignment: CDR1 SGHTA and CDR2 FQGNSA. The CDR3 contains 15 residues. CDR3 residues: CASSLASTGDQPQHF. The CDR3, as DNA: TGTGCCAGCAGCTTAGCGAGTACAGGGGATCAGCCCCAGCATTTT.

The chain uses TRBV5-1 and TRBJ2-7; D perhaps matches TRBD2 (6 bases). The CDR3 length is 15 residues. CDR1 and CDR2 from the germline V gene are SGHRS and YFSETQ. Trimming took 4 bases from V and 2 from J, leaving 16 bases between them. Here the CDR3 reads CASSPGVPEPYEQYF. CDR3 nucleotides: TGCGCCAGCAGCCCGGGGGTGCCTGAACCCTACGAGCAGTACTTC.

This clone was detected only a few times. The CDR3 DNA follows: TGTGCCAGCAGCCCGGGACAGAGTAATTCACCCCTCCACTTT. The encoded protein is CASSPGQSNSPLHF. V is TRBV7-3 and J is TRBJ1-6; 7 bases line up with TRBD1. Trimming at V came to 5 bases and at J to 6 bases, leaving 4 bases not matched to a gene. The germline V gene encodes CDR1 SGHTA and CDR2 FQGTGA. The CDR3 runs to 14 residues.

The sample holds one count of this clone. J is TRBJ2-2 and V is TRBV6-6; TRBD2 matches 13 bases. The CDR3 extends over 15 amino acids. The trim removed 7 bases at V and 6 bases at J, leaving 5 bases unmatched. From germline, CDR1 is MNHNY and CDR2 SVGAGI (reference sequence). Here the CDR3 reads CASTIGLAGAGELFF. As DNA, the CDR3 is TGTGCCAGCACAATCGGACTAGCGGGAGCCGGGGAGCTGTTTTTT.

The chain employs TRBV30 and TRBJ2-3, with D maybe TRBD2 (5 bases). Germline V gene sequence: CDR1 GTSNPN, CDR2 SVGIG (reference sequence). The CDR3 totals 12 residues. Trimming removed 5 bases from V and 5 bases from J, with 11 bases in between. The CDR3 DNA is TGTGCCTGGCGAGGGAGTGGAGATACGCAGTATTTT. This encodes CAWRGSGDTQYF.

The chain couples TRBV7-9 to TRBJ2-7; tentatively, D is TRBD2 (5 bases). Trimming removed 4 bases at V and 4 bases at J, with 11 bases between. Germline-derived CDR1 and CDR2 are SEHNR and FQNEAQ (reference sequence). The CDR3 has 13 residues. The CDR3 sequence is CASSSYTSYEQYF. For the CDR3, the DNA is TGTGCCAGCAGCTCCTACACTAGTTACGAGCAGTACTTC.

This sequence joins TRBV30 and TRBJ1-2; unclear D gene. Trimming removed 1 base from V and 5 bases from J, with 20 bases in between. CDR3 length: 16 amino acids. Germline V gene data show CDR1 as GTSNPN and CDR2 as SVGIG (reference sequence). The CDR3 loop is CAWSAAGGSLGYGYTF. As DNA, the CDR3 is TGTGCCTGGAGTGCGGCAGGAGGGAGCCTTGGGTATGGCTACACCTTC.